This T cell receptor (beta chain) derives from a study of CD8 T cells in ankylosing spondylitis. This clonotype has more than one count but fewer than ten. What it binds is not known. Researchers built TCR beta libraries using quantitative 5'-RACE with molecular barcodes. TCRdb processed the 5' RACE reads anew with MiXCR; each CDR3 protein has one entry. The table has about 440,000 distinct CDR3 sequences, under 20% seen once; the top ten hold approximately 0.97%. Notes on the study in general: Reported data indicate significant enrichment of disease-linked clones within matched ankylosing spondylitis synovial fluid. Seemingly characteristic of ankylosing spondylitis blood was a TCR beta motif consisting of about 8 highly homologous variants.

V was clipped by 6 bases and J by 0 bases; unmatched bases: 10. This CDR3 has 17 amino acids. In germline, CDR1 is MNHEY, CDR2 SMNVEV (reference sequence). The V call is TRBV27, the J call TRBJ2-2; 7 bases match TRBD1. Sequencing was carried out using blood, either unsorted or a sorted T cell fraction (not recorded which). The origin of this receptor is a male donor with ankylosing spondylitis. CDR3 amino acids: CASRPDRAFTNTGELFF. CDR3 DNA sequence: TGTGCCAGCAGGCCTGACAGGGCCTTTACGAACACCGGGGAGCTGTTTTTT.